One and the same sample provided the 16 T cell receptor beta chains below, sequenced in a study of T cells expressing NK-cell markers. TCRdb re-called the 5' RACE reads and gives one entry per CDR3 protein, without DNA. This table holds roughly 380,000 distinct CDR3 sequences. Specimen: blood T cells: a sorted CD56 or NKG2C T cell subset, CD4+ or CD8+ T cells, or bulk PBMC T cells (not recorded which). The receptors here all came from a man aged 18-69 years in good health.

The genes are TRBV4-2 and TRBJ2-5; the TCRdb D gene call, TRBD2, has no DNA to confirm it. From germline, CDR1 is LGHNA and CDR2 YNFKEQ. CDR3 length equals 16 residues. CDR3 amino acids: CASSQDPSGHQETQYF.

V gene TRBV6-2 or TRBV6-3 combines with J gene TRBJ2-2; the TCRdb call, TRBD2, lacks DNA for checking. Germline V lookup: CDR1 MNHEY, CDR2 SVGEGT. The CDR3 is 15 residues long. CDR3 protein: CASRLSGGAVGELFF.

The chain recombines TRBV12-3 or TRBV12-4 with TRBJ2-3; TCRdb gives TRBD1 as the D gene, but with no DNA this cannot be confirmed. This CDR3 has 18 amino acids. The chain's CDR3 is CASSLTRRGLGGTDTQYF.

The chain has TRBV12-3 or TRBV12-4 and TRBJ1-5; TCRdb lists TRBD1, though no DNA is available to test this call. This CDR3 has 14 amino acids. The CDR3 is CASRQGTSNQPQHF.

The rearrangement joins TRBV7-8 to TRBJ2-2; the TCRdb D gene call, TRBD1, has no DNA to confirm it. The CDR3 spans 16 residues. Germline V gene sequence: CDR1 SGHVS, CDR2 FQNEAQ. CDR3 in amino acids: CASSRNRGPNTGELFF.

V and J are TRBV28 and TRBJ1-5; TCRdb designates TRBD1, a call that cannot be tested without DNA. CDR1 is MDHEN and CDR2 is SYDVKM in the germline V gene. The CDR3 runs 15 residues. The CDR3 here is CASSLLRTGFQPQHF.

This chain joins TRBV2 and TRBJ2-1; TCRdb calls TRBD1, which cannot be checked without DNA. Germline CDR1 and CDR2: SNHLY and FYNNEI. This CDR3 spans 19 amino acids. The CDR3 is CASTNLVRGRFRSYNEQFF.

V gene TRBV3-1 combines with J gene TRBJ1-2; the D call of TRBD1 rests on TCRdb alone, since no DNA is present to check it. This CDR3 has 14 amino acids. Germline V gives CDR1 LGHDT, CDR2 YNNKEL (reference sequence). CDR3 sequence reads: CASSQESQGYGYTF.

The CDR3 loop reads CASSLTSGEGTQYF. The V gene is TRBV5-1, the J gene TRBJ2-3; TCRdb indicates TRBD2, and absent DNA this call remains unverified. The germline CDR1 and CDR2 sequences are SGHRS and YFSETQ. This CDR3 region has 14 residues. The full variable domain, in which reference TRBV5-1 and TRBJ2-3 provide the parts outside the CDR3, is KAGVTQTPRYLIKTRGQQVTLSCSPISGHRSVSWYQQTPGQGLQFLFEYFSETQRNKGNFPGRFSGRQFSNSRSEMNVSTLELGDSALYLCASSLTSGEGTQYFGPGTRLTVL.

The chain is built from TRBV19 and TRBJ1-3. CDR1 and CDR2 from the germline V gene are LNHDA and SQIVND (reference sequence). There are 16 residues in the CDR3. The CDR3 spells CASSIGGQISGNTIYF.

The chain is built from TRBV15 and TRBJ2-2; the D call from TCRdb, TRBD1, cannot be confirmed without DNA. Germline V lookup: CDR1 LNHNV, CDR2 YYDKDF (reference sequence). The CDR3 length is 17 residues. The CDR3 is CATSRDPGQGNTGELFF.

The chain links TRBV4-2 to TRBJ2-2; TCRdb calls TRBD2, which cannot be checked without DNA. Germline CDR1 is LGHNA and CDR2 is YNFKEQ. CDR3 length: 17 amino acids. The CDR3: CASSQSSGGLRGGELFF.

The rearrangement uses TRBV7-9 and TRBJ2-3; with no DNA, the TCRdb D assignment of TRBD1 cannot be verified. The CDR3 has 15 amino acids. Per the germline V gene, CDR1 is SEHNR and CDR2 is FQNEAQ (reference sequence). The CDR3 loop reads CASSSQGVGTDTQYF.

V and J are TRBV21-1 and TRBJ1-5. TRBV21-1 is marked as a pseudogene. There are 13 residues in the CDR3. The CDR3 is CASSNKINQPQHF.

V usage is TRBV6-1 and J usage is TRBJ1-5. The germline CDR1 and CDR2 sequences are MNHNS and SASEGT. This CDR3 is built from 13 residues. CDR3: CASRAKGHQPQHF.

V usage is TRBV9 and J usage is TRBJ1-1; absent DNA, TCRdb's TRBD1 call cannot be checked. Germline V gene data show CDR1 as SGDLS and CDR2 as YYNGEE. The CDR3 is 16 amino acids. CDR3 sequence reads: CASSPRAVGGNTEAFF.